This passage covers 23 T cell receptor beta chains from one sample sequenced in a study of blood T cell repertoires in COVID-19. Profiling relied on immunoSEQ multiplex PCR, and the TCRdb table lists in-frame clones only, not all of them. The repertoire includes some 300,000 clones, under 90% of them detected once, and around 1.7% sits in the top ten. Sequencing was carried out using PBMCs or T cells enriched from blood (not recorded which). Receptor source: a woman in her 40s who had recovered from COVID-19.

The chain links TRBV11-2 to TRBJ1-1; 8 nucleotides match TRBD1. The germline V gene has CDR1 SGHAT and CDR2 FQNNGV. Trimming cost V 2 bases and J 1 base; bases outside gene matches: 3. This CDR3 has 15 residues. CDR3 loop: CASSLRTGQNTEAFF. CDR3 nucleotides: TGTGCCAGCAGCTTACGGACAGGGCAGAACACTGAAGCTTTCTTT. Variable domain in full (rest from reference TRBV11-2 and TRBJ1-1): EAGVAQSPRYKIIEKRQSVAFWCNPISGHATLYWYQQILGQGPKLLIQFQNNGVVDDSQLPKDRFSAERLKGVDSTLKIQPAKLEDSAVYLCASSLRTGQNTEAFFGQGTRLTVV.

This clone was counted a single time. CDR3 DNA: TGTGCCAGCAGCCAAGGGCACAGGGAAGGCTACACCTTC. Residues: CASSQGHREGYTF. V gene TRBV5-6 combines with J gene TRBJ1-2; TRBD1 might be the D (6 bases). CDR1 SGHDT and CDR2 YYEEEE come from the germline V gene. The CDR3 runs 13 residues. Trimming shortened V by 4 bases and J by 8 bases, and 15 bases separated the two germline ends.

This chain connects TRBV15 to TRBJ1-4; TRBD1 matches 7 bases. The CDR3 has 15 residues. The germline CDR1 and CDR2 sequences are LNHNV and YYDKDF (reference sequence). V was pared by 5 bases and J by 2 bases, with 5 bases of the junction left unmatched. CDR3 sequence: CATSLQGFTNEKLFF. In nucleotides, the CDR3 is TGTGCCACCAGCCTACAGGGGTTTACTAATGAAAAACTGTTTTTT. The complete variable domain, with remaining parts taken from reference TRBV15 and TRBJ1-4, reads DAMVIQNPRYQVTQFGKPVTLSCSQTLNHNVMYWYQQKSSQAPKLLFHYYDKDFNNEADTPDNFQSRRPNTSFCFLDIRSPGLGDTAMYLCATSLQGFTNEKLFFGSGTQLSVL.

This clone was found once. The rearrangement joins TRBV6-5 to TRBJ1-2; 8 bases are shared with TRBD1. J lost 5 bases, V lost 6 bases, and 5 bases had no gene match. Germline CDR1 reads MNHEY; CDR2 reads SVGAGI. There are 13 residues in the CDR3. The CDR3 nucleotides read TGTGCCAGCAGATCCGGGACAGGATATGGCTACACCTTC. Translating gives CASRSGTGYGYTF.

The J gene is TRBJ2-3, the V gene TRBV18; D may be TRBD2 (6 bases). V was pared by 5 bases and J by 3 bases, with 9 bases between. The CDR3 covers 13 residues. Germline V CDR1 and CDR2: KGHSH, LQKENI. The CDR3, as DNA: TGTGCCAGCTCAATCGCGGGAACAGATACGCAGTATTTT. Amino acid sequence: CASSIAGTDTQYF.

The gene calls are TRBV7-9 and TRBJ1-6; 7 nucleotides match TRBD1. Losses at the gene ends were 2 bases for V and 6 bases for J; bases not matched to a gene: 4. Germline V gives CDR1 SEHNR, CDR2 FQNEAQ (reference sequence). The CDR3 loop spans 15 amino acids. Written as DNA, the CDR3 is TGTGCCAGCAGCTTACAGGGACAGATTAATTCACCCCTCCACTTT. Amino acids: CASSLQGQINSPLHF.

CDR3 loop: CASSVGWREGYGYTF. The DNA for the CDR3 is TGTGCCAGCAGCGTAGGTTGGAGGGAAGGGTATGGCTACACCTTC. The chain carries TRBV9 and TRBJ1-2; D not resolved. Germline V gene data show CDR1 as SGDLS and CDR2 as YYNGEE. This CDR3 has 15 amino acids. The ends were cut back, 0 bases at V and 5 bases at J, with 14 bases in the middle.

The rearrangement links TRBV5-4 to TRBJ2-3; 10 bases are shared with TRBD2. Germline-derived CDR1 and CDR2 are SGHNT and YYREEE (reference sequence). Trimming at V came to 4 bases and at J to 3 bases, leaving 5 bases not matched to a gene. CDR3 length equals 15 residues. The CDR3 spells CASSPGLARTDTQYF. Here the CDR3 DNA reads TGTGCCAGCAGCCCGGGACTAGCGCGGACAGATACGCAGTATTTT. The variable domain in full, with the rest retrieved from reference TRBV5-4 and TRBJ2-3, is ETGVTQSPTHLIKTRGQQVTLRCSSQSGHNTVSWYQQALGQGPQFIFQYYREEENGRGNFPPRFSGLQFPNYSSELNVNALELDDSALYLCASSPGLARTDTQYFGPGTRLTVL.

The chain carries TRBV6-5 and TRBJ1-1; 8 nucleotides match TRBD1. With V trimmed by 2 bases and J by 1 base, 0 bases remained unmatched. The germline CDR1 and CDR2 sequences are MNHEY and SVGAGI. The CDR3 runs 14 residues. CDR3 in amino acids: CASSYGQGNTEAFF. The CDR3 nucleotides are TGTGCCAGCAGTTACGGACAGGGGAACACTGAAGCTTTCTTT.

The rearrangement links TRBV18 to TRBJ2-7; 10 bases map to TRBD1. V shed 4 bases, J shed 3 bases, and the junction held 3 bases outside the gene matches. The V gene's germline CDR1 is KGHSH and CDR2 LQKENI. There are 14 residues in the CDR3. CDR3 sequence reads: CASSLWDRGYEQYF. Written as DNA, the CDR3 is TGTGCCAGCTCACTTTGGGACAGGGGCTACGAGCAGTACTTC.

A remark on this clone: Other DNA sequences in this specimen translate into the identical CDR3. CDR3 sequence reads: CASSSGDGYNSPLHF. DNA of the CDR3: TGTGCCAGCAGCTCAGGCGACGGCTATAATTCACCCCTCCACTTT. J is TRBJ1-6 and V is TRBV9; no firm D call. CDR3 size: 15 residues. The V and J ends lost 4 bases and 3 bases respectively, with 11 bases between them. CDR1 and CDR2 from the germline V gene are SGDLS and YYNGEE.

CDR3 coding DNA: TGTGCCAGCAGTGGGGGCAGGGGGTATGGCTACACCTTC. This sequence encodes CASSGGRGYGYTF. The chain recombines TRBV2 with TRBJ1-2; 7 bases align to TRBD1. This CDR3 spans 13 amino acids. After removal of 4 bases from V and 5 bases from J, the junction contained 4 bases not matched to a gene. CDR1 SNHLY and CDR2 FYNNEI come from the germline V gene.

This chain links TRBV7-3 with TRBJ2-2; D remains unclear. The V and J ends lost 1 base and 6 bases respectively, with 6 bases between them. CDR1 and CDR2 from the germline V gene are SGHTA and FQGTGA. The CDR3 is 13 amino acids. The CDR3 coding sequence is TGTGCCAGCAGCTTAAGAGCATCCGGGGAGCTGTTTTTT. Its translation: CASSLRASGELFF.

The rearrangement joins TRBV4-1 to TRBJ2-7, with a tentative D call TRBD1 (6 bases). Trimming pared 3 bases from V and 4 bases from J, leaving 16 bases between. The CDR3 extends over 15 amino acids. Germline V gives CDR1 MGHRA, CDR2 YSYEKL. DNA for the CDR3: TGCGCCAGCAGCCAGATACCGGGACAAGCGTACGAGCAGTACTTC. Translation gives CASSQIPGQAYEQYF.

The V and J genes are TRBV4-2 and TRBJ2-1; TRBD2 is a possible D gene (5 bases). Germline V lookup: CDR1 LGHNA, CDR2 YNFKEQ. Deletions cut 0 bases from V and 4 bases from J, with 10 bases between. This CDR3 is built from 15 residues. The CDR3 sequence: CASSQEQEAYNEQFF. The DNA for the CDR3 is TGTGCCAGCAGCCAAGAGCAGGAGGCTTACAATGAGCAGTTCTTC.

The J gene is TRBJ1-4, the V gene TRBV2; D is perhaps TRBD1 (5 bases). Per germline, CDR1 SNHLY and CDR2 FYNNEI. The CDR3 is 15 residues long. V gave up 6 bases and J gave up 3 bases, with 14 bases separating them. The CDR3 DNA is TGTGCCAGCAGCAACGGCAGGGTTTCTAATGAAAAACTGTTTTTT. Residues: CASSNGRVSNEKLFF.

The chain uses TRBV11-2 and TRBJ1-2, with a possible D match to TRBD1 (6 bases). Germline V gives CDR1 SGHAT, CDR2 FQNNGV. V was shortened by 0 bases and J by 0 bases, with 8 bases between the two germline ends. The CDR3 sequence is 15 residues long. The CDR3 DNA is TGTGCCAGCAGCTTAGATTGGGGGCCTAACTATGGCTACACCTTC. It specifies CASSLDWGPNYGYTF. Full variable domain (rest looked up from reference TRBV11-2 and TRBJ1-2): EAGVAQSPRYKIIEKRQSVAFWCNPISGHATLYWYQQILGQGPKLLIQFQNNGVVDDSQLPKDRFSAERLKGVDSTLKIQPAKLEDSAVYLCASSLDWGPNYGYTFGSGTRLTVV.

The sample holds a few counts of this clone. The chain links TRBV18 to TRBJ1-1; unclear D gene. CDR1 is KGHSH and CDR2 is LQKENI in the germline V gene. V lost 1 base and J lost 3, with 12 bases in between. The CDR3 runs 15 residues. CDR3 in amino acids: CASSPRPGRDTEAFF. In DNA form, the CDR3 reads TGTGCCAGCTCACCACGACCGGGTCGGGACACTGAAGCTTTCTTT. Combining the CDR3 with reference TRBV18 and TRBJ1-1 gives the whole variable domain NAGVMQNPRHLVRRRGQEARLRCSPMKGHSHVYWYRQLPEEGLKFMVYLQKENIIDESGMPKERFSAEFPKEGPSILRIQQVVRGDSAAYFCASSPRPGRDTEAFFGQGTRLTVV.

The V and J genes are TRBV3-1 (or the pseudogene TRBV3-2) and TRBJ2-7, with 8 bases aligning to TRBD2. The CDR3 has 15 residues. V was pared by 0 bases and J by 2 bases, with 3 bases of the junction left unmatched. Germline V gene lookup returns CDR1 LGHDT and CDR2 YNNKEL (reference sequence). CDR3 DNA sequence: TGTGCCAGCAGCCAAGAGGTCGGGAGGGCCTACGAGCAGTACTTC. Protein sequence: CASSQEVGRAYEQYF.

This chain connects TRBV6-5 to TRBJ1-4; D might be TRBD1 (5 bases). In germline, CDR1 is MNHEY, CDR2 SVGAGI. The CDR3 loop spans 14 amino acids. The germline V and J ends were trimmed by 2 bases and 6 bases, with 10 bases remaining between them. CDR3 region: CASSYATAYEKLFF. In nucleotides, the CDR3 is TGTGCCAGCAGTTACGCGACAGCCTATGAAAAACTGTTTTTT.

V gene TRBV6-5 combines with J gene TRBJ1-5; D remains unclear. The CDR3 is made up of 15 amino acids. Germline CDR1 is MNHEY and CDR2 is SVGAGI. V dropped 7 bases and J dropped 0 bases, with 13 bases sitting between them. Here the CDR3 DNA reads TGTGCCAGCACCCCGCGCCGCCCTAGCAATCAGCCCCAGCATTTT. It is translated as CASTPRRPSNQPQHF.

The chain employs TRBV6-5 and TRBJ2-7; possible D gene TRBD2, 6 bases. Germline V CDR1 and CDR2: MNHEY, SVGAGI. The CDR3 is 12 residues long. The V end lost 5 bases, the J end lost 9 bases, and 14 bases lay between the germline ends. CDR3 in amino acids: CASSPGGGTQYF. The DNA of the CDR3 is TGTGCCAGCAGTCCCGGTGGCGGGACGCAGTACTTC.

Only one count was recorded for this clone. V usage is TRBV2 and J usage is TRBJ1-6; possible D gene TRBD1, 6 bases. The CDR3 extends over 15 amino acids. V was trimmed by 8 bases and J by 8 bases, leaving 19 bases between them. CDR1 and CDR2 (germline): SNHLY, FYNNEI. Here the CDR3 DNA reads TGTGCCAGCTTGGGCAGGGGCCAGACTTATTCACCCCTCCACTTT. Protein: CASLGRGQTYSPLHF.